What follows describes a single TCR beta chain. The repertoire was sequenced with immunoSEQ multiplex PCR; TCRdb's copy has only in-frame clones and lacks some. The table includes about 300,000 clones, 75% to 90% detected once. This sample is part of a study of blood T cell repertoires in COVID-19. The sequenced material came from peripheral blood. The clonotype originates from a woman aged 40-49 years who had recovered from COVID-19.

The CDR3 loop reads CASSLSRTGWAGEQYF. The CDR3 DNA is TGTGCCAGCAGTTTATCCAGGACAGGGTGGGCTGGCGAGCAGTACTTC. The chain uses TRBV27 and TRBJ2-7; 8 bases match TRBD1. V lost 0 bases, J lost 6 bases, and 10 bases stayed unmatched. The CDR3 has 16 amino acids. CDR1 and CDR2 from the germline V gene are MNHEY and SMNVEV (reference sequence).